This passage covers 2 T cell receptor beta chains from one sample sequenced in a study of cytomegalovirus exposure and HLA in healthy donors. Primers for the PCR totalled 60 Vbeta and 13 Jbeta. Produced via immunoSEQ multiplex PCR; TCRdb's table is partial and in-frame only. This sample carries 99,000 or so clones, 9.5% to 15% of them seen once, and the ten largest clones take more than 15%. The source material was PBMCs. These receptors all stem from a middle-aged man in good health and CMV-seropositive.

The rearrangement uses TRBV27 and TRBJ1-2; weak D call: TRBD1 (6 bases). CDR3 length: 14 amino acids. V was pared by 7 bases and J by 4 bases, with 16 bases between. Looked up from germline, CDR1 is MNHEY and CDR2 is SMNVEV (reference sequence). CDR3 bases: TGTGCCAGCAAACAACAGGGCGCACCCTATGGCTACACCTTC. It is translated as CASKQQGAPYGYTF.

This clone occurred a few times. The V gene is TRBV5-4, the J gene TRBJ2-7, with D perhaps matching TRBD2 (5 bases). Deletions cut 1 base from V and 4 bases from J, with 15 bases between. The V gene's germline CDR1 is SGHNT and CDR2 YYREEE (reference sequence). This CDR3 has 15 residues. DNA for the CDR3: TGTGCCAGCAGCTTGTTTGGGAGTGTACGTTACGAGCAGTACTTC. Translating gives CASSLFGSVRYEQYF.